Below are 18 T cell receptor beta chains sequenced from a single sample in a study of T cell responses to AZD1222 COVID-19 vaccine. The protocol was immunoSEQ multiplex PCR, while the TCRdb copy is restricted to in-frame clones and leaves out a portion. In the table there are around 150,000 clones, more than 70% of which are singletons. The sequencing here drew on peripheral blood, taken on day 0 of MenACWY control vaccination. The origin of the receptors is an adult in good health.

The J gene is TRBJ1-2, the V gene TRBV5-1; TRBD1 is a possible D gene (5 bases). The CDR3 is 15 amino acids. The V gene's germline CDR1 is SGHRS and CDR2 YFSETQ. The germline V and J ends were trimmed by 0 bases and 5 bases, with 14 bases remaining between them. The chain's CDR3 is CASSLDPRAGYGYTF. The CDR3 region has the DNA TGCGCCAGCAGCTTGGATCCCAGGGCGGGTTATGGCTACACCTTC.

The CDR3 loop is CASSFRSLYGYTF. In DNA, the CDR3 is TGTGCCAGCAGCTTTCGGAGTTTGTATGGCTACACCTTC. This chain uses TRBV7-2 with TRBJ1-2; D ambiguous. Trimming shortened V by 3 bases and J by 5 bases, and 10 bases separated the two germline ends. Germline CDR1 is SGHTA and CDR2 is FQGNSA. CDR3 length: 13 residues.

The chain has TRBV11-1 and TRBJ1-1; D unresolved. The CDR3 extends over 13 amino acids. Trimming pared 1 base from V and 6 bases from J, leaving 9 bases between. Per germline, CDR1 SGHAT and CDR2 FQDESV (reference sequence). This CDR3 reads CASSLGRKAEAFF. CDR3 sequence (DNA): TGTGCCAGCAGCTTAGGCCGGAAAGCTGAAGCTTTCTTT.

A note on this clone: Additional DNA sequences in this sample encode the identical CDR3. This chain uses TRBV4-2 with TRBJ1-5; unclear D gene. Germline loops: CDR1 LGHNA, CDR2 YNFKEQ. V shed 0 bases and J shed 1 base, with 7 bases lying between them. This CDR3 is built from 15 residues. The CDR3 protein is CASSQDRGSNQPQHF. CDR3 bases: TGTGCCAGCAGCCAAGATCGGGGAAGCAATCAGCCCCAGCATTTT.

This rearrangement joins TRBV2 to TRBJ1-6, with TRBD1 matching over 11 bases. Germline trimming cut 6 bases from V and 9 bases from J; bases unmatched to any gene: 4. The CDR3 covers 14 residues. Germline CDR1 reads SNHLY; CDR2 reads FYNNEI. The chain's CDR3 is CASRGQGDGSPLHF. The CDR3 DNA reads as TGTGCCAGCAGGGGACAGGGGGACGGTTCACCCCTCCACTTT.

The chain recombines TRBV16 with TRBJ2-7; D uncertain. Trimming removed 4 bases at V and 4 bases at J, with 20 bases between. The CDR3 spans 16 residues. Germline V gives CDR1 KGHSY, CDR2 FQNENV. The CDR3 coding sequence is TGTGCCAGCAGCCCGAGAGGTCGAGGTCGAAATTACGAGCAGTACTTC. Its protein product is CASSPRGRGRNYEQYF.

The chain couples TRBV9 to TRBJ2-4, with 7 bases identical to TRBD1. The CDR3 contains 15 residues. Germline V gene lookup returns CDR1 SGDLS and CDR2 YYNGEE. V was clipped by 0 bases and J by 6 bases; unmatched bases: 6. In nucleotides, the CDR3 is TGTGCCAGCAGCGTAGAGGGGGCAGGGAGAAACATTCAGTACTTC. This codes for CASSVEGAGRNIQYF. The variable domain in full, with the rest retrieved from reference TRBV9 and TRBJ2-4, is DSGVTQTPKHLITATGQRVTLRCSPRSGDLSVYWYQQSLDQGLQFLIQYYNGEERAKGNILERFSAQQFPDLHSELNLSSLELGDSALYFCASSVEGAGRNIQYFGAGTRLSVL.

V usage is TRBV28 and J usage is TRBJ2-2; D may be TRBD1 or TRBD2 (6 bases each). From germline, CDR1 is MDHEN and CDR2 SYDVKM. Trimming took off 1 base at V and 9 bases at J, with 15 bases between the two ends. There are 15 residues in the CDR3. Here the CDR3 DNA reads TGTGCCAGCAGTTTATCGCCGGGGGCGGCAAGGGAGCTGTTTTTT. Protein sequence: CASSLSPGAARELFF.

The V call is TRBV7-2, the J call TRBJ2-7; TRBD1 agrees at 10 bases. V lost 5 bases to trimming and J lost 7 bases; unmatched junction nucleotides: 8. The CDR3 spans 14 residues. The germline gives CDR1 SGHTA, CDR2 FQGNSA. Written as DNA, the CDR3 is TGTGCCAGCAGCGCTGACAGGGGGCGCGGGGAGCAGTACTTC. Translated: CASSADRGRGEQYF.

The chain recombines TRBV6-1 with TRBJ1-5; D is perhaps TRBD1 (5 bases). Germline V gives CDR1 MNHNS, CDR2 SASEGT. The CDR3 runs to 15 residues. With 3 bases removed from V and 5 bases from J, the gap between germline ends came to 14 bases. The CDR3 DNA sequence: TGTGCCAGCAGTGAGACCCTGGGACTTCATCAGCCCCAGCATTTT. Protein: CASSETLGLHQPQHF.

The V gene is TRBV11-2, the J gene TRBJ1-6; D may be TRBD1 (5 bases). The CDR3 runs 14 residues. Trimming shortened V by 2 bases and J by 7 bases, and 9 bases separated the two germline ends. Germline V gives CDR1 SGHAT, CDR2 FQNNGV. In DNA form, the CDR3 reads TGTGCCAGCAGCTTAAACCCAGGGAATTCACCCCTCCACTTT. Its protein product is CASSLNPGNSPLHF.

The rearrangement links TRBV5-5 to TRBJ2-6, with D uncertain. Trimming shortened V by 0 bases and J by 0 bases, and 7 bases separated the two germline ends. The V gene's germline CDR1 is SGHKS and CDR2 YYEKEE (reference sequence). CDR3 size: 16 residues. This CDR3 reads CASSLASYSGANVLTF. In DNA, the CDR3 is TGTGCCAGCAGCTTGGCTTCTTACTCTGGGGCCAACGTCCTGACTTTC.

This chain connects TRBV11-3 to TRBJ2-5; TRBD2 aligns across 7 bases. The J segment lost 1 base and the V segment lost 5 bases, leaving 13 bases of the junction unmatched. Germline V CDR1 and CDR2: SGHNT, YENEEA. The CDR3 runs to 17 residues. Here the CDR3 DNA reads TGTGCCAGCAGCGACGACCCAGCGGGGACGGGCCAAGAGACCCAGTACTTC. Encoded protein: CASSDDPAGTGQETQYF.

The sample holds one count of this clone. V gene TRBV20-1 combines with J gene TRBJ1-2; 7 nucleotides align to TRBD1. Germline values: CDR1 DFQATT, CDR2 SNEGSKA (reference sequence). There are 13 residues in the CDR3. V dropped 3 bases and J dropped 2; count of bases not matched to a gene: 3. The CDR3 spells CSASGQENYGYTF. The CDR3 DNA follows: TGCAGTGCTAGTGGACAGGAGAACTATGGCTACACCTTC.

The chain is built from TRBV4-2 and TRBJ2-2; 7 nucleotides match TRBD2. This CDR3 comprises 15 residues. V lost 4 bases, J lost 0 bases, and 2 bases stayed unmatched. Germline V gene lookup returns CDR1 LGHNA and CDR2 YNFKEQ. As DNA, the CDR3 is TGTGCCAGCAGCCCGGGACTAACGAACACCGGGGAGCTGTTTTTT. It yields the protein CASSPGLTNTGELFF.

The chain couples TRBV9 to TRBJ2-7, with D hard to call. Deletions cut 0 bases from V and 7 bases from J, with 8 bases between. The CDR3 covers 12 residues. Germline assignment: CDR1 SGDLS and CDR2 YYNGEE. The CDR3 DNA follows: TGTGCCAGCAGCGTAGCCGGCGCGGAGCAGTACTTC. It yields the protein CASSVAGAEQYF. Combining the CDR3 with reference TRBV9 and TRBJ2-7 gives the whole variable domain DSGVTQTPKHLITATGQRVTLRCSPRSGDLSVYWYQQSLDQGLQFLIQYYNGEERAKGNILERFSAQQFPDLHSELNLSSLELGDSALYFCASSVAGAEQYFGPGTRLTVT.

The chain couples TRBV3-1 (or the pseudogene TRBV3-2) to TRBJ2-1; the match to TRBD2 covers 7 bases. Germline trimming cut 2 bases from V and 5 bases from J; bases unmatched to any gene: 30. Germline CDR1 LGHDT, CDR2 YNNKEL (reference sequence). The length of the CDR3 is 23 residues. This CDR3 reads CASSQKRGVTLVQRPCHNNEQFF. The CDR3 DNA reads TGTGCCAGCAGCCAAAAGCGGGGTGTCACTCTGGTTCAGCGTCCCTGTCATAACAATGAGCAGTTCTTC.

This chain connects TRBV4-1 to TRBJ1-5; D gene unclear. V dropped 4 bases and J dropped 3 bases, with 10 bases sitting between them. Germline CDR1 is MGHRA and CDR2 is YSYEKL. This CDR3 comprises 14 residues. Here the CDR3 DNA reads TGCGCCAGCAGCCTCTTGGGGTACAATCAGCCCCAGCATTTT. Translating gives CASSLLGYNQPQHF.